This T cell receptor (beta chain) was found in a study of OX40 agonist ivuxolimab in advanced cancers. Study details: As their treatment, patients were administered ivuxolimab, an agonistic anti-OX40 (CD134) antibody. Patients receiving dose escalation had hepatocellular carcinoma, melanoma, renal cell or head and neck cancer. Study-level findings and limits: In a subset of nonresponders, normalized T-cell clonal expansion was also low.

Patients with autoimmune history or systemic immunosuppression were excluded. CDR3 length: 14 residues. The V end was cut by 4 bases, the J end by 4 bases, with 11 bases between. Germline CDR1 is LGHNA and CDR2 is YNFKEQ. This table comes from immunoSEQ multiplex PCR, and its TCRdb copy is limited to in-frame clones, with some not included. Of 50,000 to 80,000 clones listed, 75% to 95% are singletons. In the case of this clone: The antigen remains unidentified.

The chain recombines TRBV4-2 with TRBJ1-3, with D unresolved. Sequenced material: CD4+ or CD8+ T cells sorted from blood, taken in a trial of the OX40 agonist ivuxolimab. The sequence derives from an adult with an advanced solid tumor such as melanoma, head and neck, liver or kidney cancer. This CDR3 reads CASSPEISGNTIYF. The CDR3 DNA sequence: TGTGCCAGCAGCCCGGAGATTTCGGGAAACACCATATATTTT.